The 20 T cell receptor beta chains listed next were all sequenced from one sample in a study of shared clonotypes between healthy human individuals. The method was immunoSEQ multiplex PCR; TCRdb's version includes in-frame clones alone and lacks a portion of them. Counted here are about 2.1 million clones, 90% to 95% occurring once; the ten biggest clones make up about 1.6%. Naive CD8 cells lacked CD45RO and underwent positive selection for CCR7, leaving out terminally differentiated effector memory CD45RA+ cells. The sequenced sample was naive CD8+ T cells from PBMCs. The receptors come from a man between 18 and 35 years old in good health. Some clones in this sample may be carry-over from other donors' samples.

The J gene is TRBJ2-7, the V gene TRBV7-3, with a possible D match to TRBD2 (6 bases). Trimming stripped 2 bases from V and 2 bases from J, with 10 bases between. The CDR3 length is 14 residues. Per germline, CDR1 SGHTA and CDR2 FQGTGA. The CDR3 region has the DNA TGTGCCAGCAGCTTATCTGGGGGGACCTACGAGCAGTACTTC. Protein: CASSLSGGTYEQYF.

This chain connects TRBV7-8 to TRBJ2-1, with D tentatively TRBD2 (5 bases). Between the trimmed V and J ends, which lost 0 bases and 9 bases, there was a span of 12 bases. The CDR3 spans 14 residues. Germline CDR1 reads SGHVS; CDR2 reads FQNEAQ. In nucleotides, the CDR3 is TGTGCCAGCAGCTTAGCGCGGGCAGCCCCTGAGCAGTTCTTC. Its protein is CASSLARAAPEQFF.

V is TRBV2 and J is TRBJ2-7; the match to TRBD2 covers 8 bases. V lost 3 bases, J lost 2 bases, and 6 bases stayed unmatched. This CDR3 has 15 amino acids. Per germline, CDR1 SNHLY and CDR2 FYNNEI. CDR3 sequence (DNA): TGTGCCAGCAGTGATGGGACTAGTGCTACCTACGAGCAGTACTTC. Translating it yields CASSDGTSATYEQYF. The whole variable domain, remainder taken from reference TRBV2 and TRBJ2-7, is EPEVTQTPSHQVTQMGQEVILRCVPISNHLYFYWYRQILGQKVEFLVSFYNNEISEKSEIFDDQFSVERPDGSNFTLKIRSTKLEDSAMYFCASSDGTSATYEQYFGPGTRLTVT.

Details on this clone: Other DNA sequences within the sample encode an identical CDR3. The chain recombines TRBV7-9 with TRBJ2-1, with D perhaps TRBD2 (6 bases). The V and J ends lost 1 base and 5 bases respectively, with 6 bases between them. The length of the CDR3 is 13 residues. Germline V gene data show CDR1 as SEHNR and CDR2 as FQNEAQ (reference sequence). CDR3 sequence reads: CASSLGRDNEQFF. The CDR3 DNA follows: TGTGCCAGCAGCTTAGGGAGGGACAATGAGCAGTTCTTC. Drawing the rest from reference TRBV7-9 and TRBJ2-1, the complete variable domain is DTGVSQNPRHKITKRGQNVTFRCDPISEHNRLYWYRQTLGQGPEFLTYFQNEAQLEKSRLLSDRFSAERPKGSFSTLEIQRTEQGDSAMYLCASSLGRDNEQFFGPGTRLTVL.

The DNA for the CDR3 is TGTGCCAGCAGTTTAGGGGCAGGGGCCGGCCTGAATCAGCCCCAGCATTTT. Protein: CASSLGAGAGLNQPQHF. This rearrangement joins TRBV27 to TRBJ1-5; D is perhaps TRBD1 (6 bases). In germline, CDR1 is MNHEY, CDR2 SMNVEV (reference sequence). V lost 2 bases and J 4 bases, leaving 18 bases between the germline ends. The length of the CDR3 is 17 residues.

CDR3 DNA: TGTGCCAGCAGCCCTAATCGTGGCATAGCCTACGAGCAGTACTTC. Amino acids: CASSPNRGIAYEQYF. The rearrangement links TRBV7-8 to TRBJ2-7; D ambiguous. Deletions cut 5 bases from V and 2 bases from J, with 16 bases between. This CDR3 is built from 15 residues. Germline V CDR1 and CDR2: SGHVS, FQNEAQ.

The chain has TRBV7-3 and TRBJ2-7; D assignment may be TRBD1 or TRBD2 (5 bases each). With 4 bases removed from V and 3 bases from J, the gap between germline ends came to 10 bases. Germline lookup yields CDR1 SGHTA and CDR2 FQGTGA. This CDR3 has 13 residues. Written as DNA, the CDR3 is TGTGCCAGCAGCTCGGGGCCCAACTACGAGCAGTACTTC. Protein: CASSSGPNYEQYF.

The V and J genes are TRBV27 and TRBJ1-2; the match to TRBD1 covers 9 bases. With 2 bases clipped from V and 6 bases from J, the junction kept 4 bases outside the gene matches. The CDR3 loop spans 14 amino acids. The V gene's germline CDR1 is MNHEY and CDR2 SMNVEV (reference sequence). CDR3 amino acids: CASSLLGTGNGYTF. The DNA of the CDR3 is TGTGCCAGCAGTTTACTTGGGACAGGGAATGGCTACACCTTC.

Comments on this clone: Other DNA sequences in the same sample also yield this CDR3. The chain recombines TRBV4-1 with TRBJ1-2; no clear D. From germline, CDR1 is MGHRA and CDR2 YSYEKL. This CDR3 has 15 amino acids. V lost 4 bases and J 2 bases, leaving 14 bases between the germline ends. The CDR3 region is CASSPSRGGNYGYTF. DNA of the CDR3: TGCGCCAGCAGCCCCTCACGTGGCGGGAACTATGGCTACACCTTC.

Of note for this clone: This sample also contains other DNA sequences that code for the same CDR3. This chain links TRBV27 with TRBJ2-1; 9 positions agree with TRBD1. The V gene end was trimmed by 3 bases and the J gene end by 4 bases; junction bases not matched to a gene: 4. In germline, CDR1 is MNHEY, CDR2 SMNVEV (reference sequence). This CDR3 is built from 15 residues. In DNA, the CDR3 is TGTGCCAGCAGTTTTGTGGGGACAGGGTACAATGAGCAGTTCTTC. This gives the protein CASSFVGTGYNEQFF.

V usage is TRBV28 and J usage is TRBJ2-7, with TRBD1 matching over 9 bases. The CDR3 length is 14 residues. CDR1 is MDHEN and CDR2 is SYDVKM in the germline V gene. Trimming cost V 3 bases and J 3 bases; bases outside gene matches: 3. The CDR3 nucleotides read TGTGCCAGCAGTTTGGACAGGGGCAACTACGAGCAGTACTTC. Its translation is CASSLDRGNYEQYF.

CDR3 amino acids: CASSGGLGELFF. The CDR3 bases are TGTGCCAGCAGCGGCGGGCTGGGGGAGCTGTTTTTT. J is TRBJ2-2 and V is TRBV5-6, with D possibly matching TRBD2 (5 bases). Per the germline V gene, CDR1 is SGHDT and CDR2 is YYEEEE. This CDR3 spans 12 amino acids. V lost 4 bases and J lost 8, with 9 bases in between.

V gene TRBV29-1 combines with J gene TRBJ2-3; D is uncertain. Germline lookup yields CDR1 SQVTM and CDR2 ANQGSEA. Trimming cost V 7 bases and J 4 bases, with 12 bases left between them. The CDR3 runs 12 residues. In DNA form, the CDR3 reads TGCAGCGCTGCCCCGCGGCCAGATACGCAGTATTTT. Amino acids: CSAAPRPDTQYF.

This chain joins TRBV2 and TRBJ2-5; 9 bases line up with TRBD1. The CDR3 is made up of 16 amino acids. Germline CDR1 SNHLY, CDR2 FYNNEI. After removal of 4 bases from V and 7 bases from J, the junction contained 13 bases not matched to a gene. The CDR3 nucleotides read TGTGCCAGCAGTGGGGACAGGGCGGGTGAGGCGTGGACCCAGTACTTC. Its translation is CASSGDRAGEAWTQYF.

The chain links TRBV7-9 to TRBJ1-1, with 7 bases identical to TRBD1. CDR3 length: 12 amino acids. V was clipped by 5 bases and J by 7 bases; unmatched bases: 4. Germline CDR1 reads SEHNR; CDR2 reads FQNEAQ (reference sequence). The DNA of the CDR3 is TGTGCCAGCAGCCTGACAGGGCGTGAAGCTTTCTTT. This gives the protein CASSLTGREAFF. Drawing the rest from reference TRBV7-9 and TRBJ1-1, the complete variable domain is DTGVSQNPRHKITKRGQNVTFRCDPISEHNRLYWYRQTLGQGPEFLTYFQNEAQLEKSRLLSDRFSAERPKGSFSTLEIQRTEQGDSAMYLCASSLTGREAFFGQGTRLTVV.

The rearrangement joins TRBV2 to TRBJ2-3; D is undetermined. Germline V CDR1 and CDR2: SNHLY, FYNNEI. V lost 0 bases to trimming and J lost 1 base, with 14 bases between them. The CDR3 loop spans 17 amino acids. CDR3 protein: CASSEALLWGGTDTQYF. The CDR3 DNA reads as TGTGCCAGCAGTGAAGCGCTTCTCTGGGGTGGCACAGATACGCAGTATTTT.

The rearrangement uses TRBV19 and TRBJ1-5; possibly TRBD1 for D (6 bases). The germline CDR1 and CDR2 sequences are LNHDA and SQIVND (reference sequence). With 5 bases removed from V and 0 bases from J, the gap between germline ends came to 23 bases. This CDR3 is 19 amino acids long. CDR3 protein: CASSPRQGRYSYSNQPQHF. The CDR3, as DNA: TGTGCCAGTAGTCCGCGGCAGGGGCGATATTCGTATAGCAATCAGCCCCAGCATTTT.

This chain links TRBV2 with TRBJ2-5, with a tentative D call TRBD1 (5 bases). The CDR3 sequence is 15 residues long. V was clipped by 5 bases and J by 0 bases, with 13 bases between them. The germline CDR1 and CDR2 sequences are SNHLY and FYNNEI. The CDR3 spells CASSNPTEYQETQYF. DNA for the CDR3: TGTGCCAGCAGTAACCCGACAGAGTACCAAGAGACCCAGTACTTC.

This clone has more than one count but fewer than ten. CDR3 protein: CASSPIAAGGYTF. In DNA, the CDR3 is TGTGCCAGTAGTCCCATTGCGGCAGGGGGCTACACCTTC. The chain recombines TRBV19 with TRBJ1-2; possible D gene TRBD1, 5 bases. The V end lost 5 bases, the J end lost 8 bases, and 15 bases lay between the germline ends. This CDR3 is 13 amino acids long. Germline lookup yields CDR1 LNHDA and CDR2 SQIVND (reference sequence).

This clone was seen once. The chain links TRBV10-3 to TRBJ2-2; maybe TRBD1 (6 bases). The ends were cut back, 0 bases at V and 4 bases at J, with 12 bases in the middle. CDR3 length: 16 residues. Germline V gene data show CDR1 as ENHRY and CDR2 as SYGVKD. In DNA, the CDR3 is TGTGCCATCAGTGAGTCGTACGCAGGGGTCACCGGGGAGCTGTTTTTT. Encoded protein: CAISESYAGVTGELFF.